This is a list of T cell receptor beta chains from one sample in a study of T cell repertoires in cytomegalovirus infection. TCRdb independently ran MiXCR on the reads; one entry per CDR3 protein. The sample yields some 600,000 distinct CDR3 sequences, approximately 25% seen once. The sample taken for sequencing was CD8+ T cells from PBMCs. The source is a human donor in good health (CMV status not recorded). Some clones in this sample may be carry-over from other donors' samples. The CDR3 runs from the conserved cysteine through the conserved F or W. A D gene is named only where the DNA matches it firmly. Not all rows give a size; the values are once, few, many and, for expanded clones, a class.

few,.,TRBV7-9,TRBJ1-3,TGTGCCAGCAGCTTATTCCTGGACATAACCGGAGACACCATATATTTT,CASSLFLDITGDTIYF
many,.,TRBV7-6,TRBJ2-1,TGTGCCAGCAGCCAACTTTATGAGCAGTTCTTC,CASSQLYEQFF
.,TRBD1,TRBV24-1,TRBJ2-1,TGTGCCACCAGTCGGCAGGGGGTAAATGAGCAGTTCTTC,CATSRQGVNEQFF
many,.,TRBV11-3,TRBJ2-1,TGTGCCAGCAGCTCTGAAAGCACAGGACATGAGCAGTTCTTC,CASSSESTGHEQFF
.,TRBD1,TRBV20-1,TRBJ1-5,TGCAGTGCTAGAGGGCGAAGGGGGCAGGGGGGCAATCAGCCCCAGCATTTT,CSARGRRGQGGNQPQHF
.,.,TRBV14,TRBJ1-1,TGTGCCAGCAGCCAAGATTGGGGGAACACTGAAGCTTTCTTT,CASSQDWGNTEAFF
.,.,TRBV4-1,TRBJ2-1,TGCGCCAGCAGCCAAGAATGGCGCAGGAGCTCCTACAATGAGCAGTTCTTC,CASSQEWRRSSYNEQFF
few,.,TRBV6-2/TRBV6-3,TRBJ1-1,TGTGCCAGCAGTTGGGGGGTCCATGAAGCTTTCTTT,CASSWGVHEAFF
few,TRBD2,TRBV6-2/TRBV6-3,TRBJ2-3,TGTGCCAGCAGTTCCTTGGGACTAGCGGGGGGGGATACGCAGTATTTT,CASSSLGLAGGDTQYF
once,.,TRBV24-1,TRBJ1-5,TGTGCCACCAGTGACCGACGGGGGAATCAGCCCCAGCATTTT,CATSDRRGNQPQHF
.,TRBD1,TRBV5-7,TRBJ2-3,TGTGCCAGCAGAAGGACAGGCCCTAGCACAGATACGCAGTATTTT,CASRRTGPSTDTQYF
.,.,TRBV13,TRBJ1-5,TGTGCCAGCAGCTTAGCTGCGGGGCCGGATACGGGCAATCAGCCCCAGCATTTT,CASSLAAGPDTGNQPQHF
few,.,TRBV7-9,TRBJ1-3,TGTGCCAGCAGCCCCCCCGGCAGGGGTCCGTCTGGAAACACCATATATTTT,CASSPPGRGPSGNTIYF
.,.,TRBV20-1,TRBJ2-7,TGCAGGGCCTCGGGGCCCGACGCCGTGTCCGAGCAGTACTTC,CRASGPDAVSEQYF
few,.,TRBV7-9,TRBJ2-1,TGTGCCAGCAGTCGAGCCGACACGAGCTCCTACAATGAGCAGTTCTTC,CASSRADTSSYNEQFF
many,.,TRBV7-9,TRBJ2-1,TGTGCCAGCAGCCCCCCAAGCCCGGGTAACAATGAGCAGTTCTTC,CASSPPSPGNNEQFF
.,TRBD2,TRBV12-3/TRBV12-4,TRBJ2-1,TGTGCCAGCAAATTCGGGGGGAGAGGGAATGAGCAGTTCTTC,CASKFGGRGNEQFF
.,TRBD2,TRBV5-8,TRBJ2-1,TGTGCCAGCAGCTTGATGGCTAGCGGGGCGTACAATGAGCAGTTCTTC,CASSLMASGAYNEQFF
few,TRBD2,TRBV11-3,TRBJ2-5,TGTGCCAGCAGCTTAGATTGGGGAGGGCAAGAGACCCAGTACTTC,CASSLDWGGQETQYF
many,.,TRBV7-8,TRBJ2-5,TGTGCCAGCAGCTTATGGCCGTTACAAGAGACCCAGTACTTC,CASSLWPLQETQYF
.,TRBD1,TRBV7-9,TRBJ2-2,TGTGCCAGCAGGGACAGGGGCGACACCGGGGAGCTGTTTTTT,CASRDRGDTGELFF
.,TRBD1,TRBV14,TRBJ2-3,TGTGCCAGCAGCCATTTGGACAGGGCGTATACGCAGTATTTT,CASSHLDRAYTQYF
.,TRBD2,TRBV20-1,TRBJ2-3,TGCAGTGCTAGAGGCCGCCCCACCCGCGAGCGGGGGGGAGATACGCAGTATTTT,CSARGRPTRERGGDTQYF
.,TRBD2,TRBV14,TRBJ2-5,TGTGCCAGCAGCCAAGGACTAGCGGGGGGCCACCAAGAGACCCAGTACTTC,CASSQGLAGGHQETQYF
few,.,TRBV10-3,TRBJ1-1,TGTGCCATCAGTGAGTTTGAGACAGGCAACACTGAAGCTTTCTTT,CAISEFETGNTEAFF
.,.,TRBV2,TRBJ2-1,TGTGCCATTACAATGGGAAACAATGAGCAGTTCTTC,CAITMGNNEQFF
.,.,TRBV6-5,TRBJ1-2,TGTGCCAGCAGTTACATCTCAGAGTATAACTATGGCTACACCTTC,CASSYISEYNYGYTF
.,.,TRBV27,TRBJ2-7,TGTGCCAGCAGTTTAGCGAGTCCGGGACAATGGGAGAACGAGCAGTACTTC,CASSLASPGQWENEQYF
.,TRBD2,TRBV7-2,TRBJ2-7,TGTGCCGGCCGACCCCCACGGGGGGGCCTGCACGAGCAGTACTTC,CAGRPPRGGLHEQYF
once,.,TRBV28,TRBJ2-5,TGTGCCAGCAGTTTATGGGCAGGAGAGGGGCACGAGACCCAGTACTTC,CASSLWAGEGHETQYF
few,TRBD2,TRBV6-5,TRBJ2-3,TGTGCCAGCAGTTACGGCCCAGCGGGGCCGCGGGATACGCAGTATTTT,CASSYGPAGPRDTQYF
many,TRBD1,TRBV7-3,TRBJ2-2,TGTGCCAGCAGCTTAGGGACAGGATCGGGCACCGGGGAGCTGTTTTTT,CASSLGTGSGTGELFF
many,TRBD2,TRBV7-2,TRBJ2-3,TGTGCCAGCAGCTTAATGAGCGGGGAGTGGGGCACAGATACGCAGTATTTT,CASSLMSGEWGTDTQYF
many,.,TRBV29-1,TRBJ1-2,TGCAGCGTTGATCTTGGACAGACCTATGGCTACACCTTC,CSVDLGQTYGYTF
few,.,TRBV4-1,TRBJ1-4,TGCGCCAGCAGCCCTGACAGCTTGTTGAATGAAAAACTGTTTTTT,CASSPDSLLNEKLFF
many,.,TRBV7-9,TRBJ2-2,TGTGCCAGCGGCGAGGGGATACAGGGCACCGGGGAGCTGTTTTTT,CASGEGIQGTGELFF
few,.,TRBV7-9,TRBJ2-5,TGTGCCAGCAGCTTACTGACGATCCAAGAGACCCAGTACTTC,CASSLLTIQETQYF
.,TRBD1,TRBV2,TRBJ2-3,TGTGCCAGCAGCGCCGAGGTGTTGGGACAGGGCTTTACAGATACGCAGTATTTT,CASSAEVLGQGFTDTQYF